Listed below are T cell receptor beta chains from one sample, sequenced in a study of T-cell reconstitution after alpha-beta-depleted transplantation in children. Each CDR3 protein gets one entry after TCRdb re-called the PCR reads with MiXCR. The table has 350,000 to 450,000 distinct CDR3 sequences, roughly 15% seen once. Sequences were derived from PBMCs, sampled from the stem cell graft. All receptors come from a human donor who donated a stem cell graft to a child with Fanconi anemia. Each CDR3 is given with its conserved first and last residue. The D gene is left open where the match is weak. Not every row has a clone size; where given, it reads once, few, many or a size class.

j_call v_call d_call clone_size cdr3_nt cdr3_aa
TRBJ2-3 TRBV10-3 NA once TGTGCCATCACCGGAGGATTAGGGGGGGGCACAGATACGCAGTATTTT CAITGGLGGGTDTQYF
TRBJ2-1 TRBV5-6 NA many TGTGCCAGCAGCTTGGGAAGACAGGAGCAGTTCTTC CASSLGRQEQFF
TRBJ2-7 TRBV5-1 TRBD2 few TGCGCCAGCCGGCCGGGAGGGGACTCGGGGCAGCAGTACTTC CASRPGGDSGQQYF
TRBJ2-3 TRBV20-1 TRBD2 NA TGCAGTGCCTCCCCGGCTAGCGGGGGAACAGATACGCAGTATTTT CSASPASGGTDTQYF
TRBJ1-1 TRBV7-9 NA few TGTGCCAGCAGCCAGGGACAAACCACTGAAGCTTTCTTT CASSQGQTTEAFF
TRBJ2-1 TRBV27 TRBD2 NA TGTGCCAGCAGTTATGGAGCGGGGGTCCTTTACAATGAGCAGTTCTTC CASSYGAGVLYNEQFF
TRBJ2-1 TRBV18 TRBD2 NA TGTGCCAGCTCACCAGCAGCGGGGGGGCCGGAGGATGAGCAGTTCTTC CASSPAAGGPEDEQFF
TRBJ2-5 TRBV4-1 NA few TGCGCCAGCAGCCACTCGGCAGATATTCAAGAGACCCAGTACTTC CASSHSADIQETQYF
TRBJ1-1 TRBV12-3/TRBV12-4 NA NA TGTGCCAGCAGGCGGGACGGATACACTGAAGCTTTCTTT CASRRDGYTEAFF
TRBJ1-5 TRBV6-1 NA many TGTGCCAGCAGCTCGGACAGAAATAGCAATCAGCCCCAGCATTTT CASSSDRNSNQPQHF
TRBJ1-5 TRBV20-1 TRBD1 few TGCAGTGCTAGAATGAAAGGGGGCTCCGCTCAGCCCCAGCATTTT CSARMKGGSAQPQHF
TRBJ1-5 TRBV20-1 NA NA TGCAGTGCAGCGGGGAGTTATAAGCCCCAGCATTTT CSAAGSYKPQHF
TRBJ2-1 TRBV28 TRBD2 many TGTGCCAGCAGTTCCTCCACGATTTCTACTAGCGCCATCTACAATGAGCAGTTCTTC CASSSSTISTSAIYNEQFF
TRBJ2-7 TRBV4-2 TRBD2 many TGTGCCAGCAGCCGCCGACTAGCGGGGGGCCTTAGGAGCTCCTACGAGCAGTACTTC CASSRRLAGGLRSSYEQYF
TRBJ2-2 TRBV20-1 NA NA TGCAGTGCTAGAGAACCATACACCGGGGAGCTGTTTTTT CSAREPYTGELFF
TRBJ2-3 TRBV6-5 NA NA TGTGCCAGCAGTTACTGGGCTAGCCGACCCACAGATACGCAGTATTTT CASSYWASRPTDTQYF
TRBJ2-7 TRBV25-1 TRBD1 few TGTGCCAGCAGTGAGAACGGACAGGATAACTCCTACGAGCAGTACTTC CASSENGQDNSYEQYF
TRBJ2-1 TRBV20-1 TRBD1 few TGCAGTGCCCTGGACAGGGGTCCCTACAATGAGCAGTTCTTC CSALDRGPYNEQFF
TRBJ1-2 TRBV12-3/TRBV12-4 NA many TGTGCCAGCGGGATTGGGGGTGGTGGCTACACCTTC CASGIGGGGYTF
TRBJ1-2 TRBV20-1 TRBD1 NA TGCAGTGCTAGAGAGGAGGGGGCTGGATATGGCTACACCTTC CSAREEGAGYGYTF
TRBJ2-7 TRBV7-9 NA many TGTGCCAGCACCCACCGGGACACCTACGAGCAGTACTTC CASTHRDTYEQYF
TRBJ2-1 TRBV12-5 NA few TGTGCTAGTGGTTGGGGGGTCCGGGGGGACAACAATGAGCAGTTCTTC CASGWGVRGDNNEQFF
TRBJ2-1 TRBV4-3 NA few TGCGCCAGCAGCCCGGGTGGGTCGGAGCAGTTCTTC CASSPGGSEQFF
TRBJ2-3 TRBV4-2 NA NA TGTGCCAGCAGCCAGGGACTGAGGATGGGTACGCAGTATTTT CASSQGLRMGTQYF
TRBJ1-1 TRBV4-2 TRBD1 many TGTGCCAGCAGCCAAGATAAAGGTATTCGGGACAGGGATACCTATTTTAACACTGAAGCTTTCTTT CASSQDKGIRDRDTYFNTEAFF
TRBJ1-2 TRBV6-2/TRBV6-3 NA few TGTGCCAGCAGTTACTCGACTAGCTATGGCTACACCTTC CASSYSTSYGYTF
TRBJ1-1 TRBV5-1 NA NA TGCGCCAGCAGCTTGGCGGGGCTTTCGACGGGCACTGAAGCTTTCTTT CASSLAGLSTGTEAFF
TRBJ1-1 TRBV20-1 NA few TGCAGTGCTAAGGAACCCACCACTGAAGCTTTCTTT CSAKEPTTEAFF
TRBJ2-5 TRBV20-1 TRBD2 NA TGCAGTGCTACGGCGGGAGGTCCAAGGGCCCAGTACTTC CSATAGGPRAQYF
TRBJ2-2 TRBV28 NA many TGTGCCAGCAGTTTAATCAGTTCCGGGGAGCTGTTTTTT CASSLISSGELFF
TRBJ2-1 TRBV12-3/TRBV12-4 TRBD2 few TGTGCCAGCAGACCGTTCGCGGGGGGTCTGGGCGATGAGCAGTTCTTC CASRPFAGGLGDEQFF
TRBJ1-4 TRBV20-1 TRBD1 few TGCAGTGCTAGGGACAGGTCAAATGAAAAACTGTTTTTT CSARDRSNEKLFF
TRBJ1-5 TRBV7-8 NA NA TGTGCCAGCAGCTCGGACAGTAGGTTAGGCAATCAGCCCCAGCATTTT CASSSDSRLGNQPQHF
TRBJ2-7 TRBV6-1 NA NA TGTGCCAGCAGCTCGGCCGGCAGCGCGGTGACATACGAGCAGTACTTC CASSSAGSAVTYEQYF
TRBJ2-5 TRBV7-9 NA many TGTGCCAGCAGCTTAGCATACCCGCTGGGTGGGGAGACCCAGTACTTC CASSLAYPLGGETQYF
TRBJ2-1 TRBV12-3/TRBV12-4 NA many TGTGCCAGCATCTGGGGGGGCTCGAGCAATGAGCAGTTCTTC CASIWGGSSNEQFF
TRBJ2-7 TRBV11-2 NA NA TGTGCCAGCAGCCCGGGGACACTTTACGAGCAGTACTTC CASSPGTLYEQYF
TRBJ1-4 TRBV5-5 NA many TGTGCCAGCAGCCAAACAGGATCAACTAATGAAAAACTGTTTTTT CASSQTGSTNEKLFF
TRBJ1-2 TRBV12-3/TRBV12-4 NA few TGTGCCAGCAGTCCGGCCGGACAGAGAGCCTATGGCTACACCTTC CASSPAGQRAYGYTF
TRBJ2-1 TRBV7-2 NA many TGTGCCAGCAGCTTTGCGGTGAGCTCCTACAATGAGCAGTTCTTC CASSFAVSSYNEQFF
TRBJ2-5 TRBV20-1 NA many TGCAGTGCTAGCCCTCGGAGCAAAGAGACCCAGTACTTC CSASPRSKETQYF
TRBJ1-5 TRBV20-1 TRBD1 many TGCAGTGCTAGAGAATCGGGACAGGCGCCCCAGCATTTT CSARESGQAPQHF
TRBJ2-3 TRBV6-2/TRBV6-3 NA few TGTGCCAGCAGTTACTCCAGCGGATACAGCACAGATACGCAGTATTTT CASSYSSGYSTDTQYF
TRBJ2-2 TRBV5-1 NA few TGCGCCAGCAGCTTGGGACATTTCCCCGGGGAGCTGTTTTTT CASSLGHFPGELFF
TRBJ2-7 TRBV5-1 TRBD2 NA TGCGCCAGCAGCCCTAGCGGGGAGACCTACGAGCAGTACTTC CASSPSGETYEQYF
TRBJ2-1 TRBV12-3/TRBV12-4 NA many TGTGCCAGCAGTTTAGGGCAGGGGTCCGTCTACAATGAGCAGTTCTTC CASSLGQGSVYNEQFF
TRBJ2-7 TRBV12-3/TRBV12-4 NA few TGTGCCAGCAGCCTACGGTCCCCCTACGAGCAGTACTTC CASSLRSPYEQYF
TRBJ2-5 TRBV27 NA NA TGTGCCAGCAGTTTGTCCTCGACGGAGAGAACCCAGTACTTC CASSLSSTERTQYF